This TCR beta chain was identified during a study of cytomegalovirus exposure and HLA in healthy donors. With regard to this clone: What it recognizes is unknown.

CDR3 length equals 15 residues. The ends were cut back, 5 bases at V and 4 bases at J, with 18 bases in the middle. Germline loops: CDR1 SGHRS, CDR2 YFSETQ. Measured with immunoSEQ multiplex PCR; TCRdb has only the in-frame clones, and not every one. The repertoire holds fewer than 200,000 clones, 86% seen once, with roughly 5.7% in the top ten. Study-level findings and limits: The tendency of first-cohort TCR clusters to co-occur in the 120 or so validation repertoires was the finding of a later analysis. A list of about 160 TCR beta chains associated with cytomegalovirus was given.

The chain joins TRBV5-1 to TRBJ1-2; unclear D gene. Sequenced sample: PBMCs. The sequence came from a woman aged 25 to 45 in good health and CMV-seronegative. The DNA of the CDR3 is TGCGCCAGCAGAAGCGGGAGCAAGGACGTCTATGGCTACACCTTC. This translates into CASRSGSKDVYGYTF. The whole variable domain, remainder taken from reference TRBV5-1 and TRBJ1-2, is KAGVTQTPRYLIKTRGQQVTLSCSPISGHRSVSWYQQTPGQGLQFLFEYFSETQRNKGNFPGRFSGRQFSNSRSEMNVSTLELGDSALYLCASRSGSKDVYGYTFGSGTRLTVV.